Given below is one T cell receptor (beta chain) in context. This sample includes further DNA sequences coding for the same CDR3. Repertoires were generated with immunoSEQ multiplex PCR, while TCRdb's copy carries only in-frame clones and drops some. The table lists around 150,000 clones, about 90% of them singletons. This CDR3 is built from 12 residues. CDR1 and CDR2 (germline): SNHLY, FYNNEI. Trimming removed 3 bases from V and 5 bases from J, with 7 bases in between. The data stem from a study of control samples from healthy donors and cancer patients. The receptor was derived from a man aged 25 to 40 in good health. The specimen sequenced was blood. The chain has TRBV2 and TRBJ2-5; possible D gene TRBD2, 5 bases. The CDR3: CASSEIAETQYF. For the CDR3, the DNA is TGTGCCAGCAGTGAGATAGCGGAGACCCAGTACTTC.